One sample yielded the 19 T cell receptor beta chains listed below, sequenced in a study of blood T cell repertoires in COVID-19. The assay was immunoSEQ multiplex PCR, and TCRdb's table has in-frame clones only and misses some. The sample has 65,000 to 90,000 clones; around 84% are singletons. Sequenced sample: peripheral blood. These receptors all stem from a woman at least 80 years old in a cohort sampled during active or convalescent COVID-19.

This clone turned up a few times. The chain carries TRBV9 and TRBJ1-1, with 7 bases aligning to TRBD1. The V gene's germline CDR1 is SGDLS and CDR2 YYNGEE. This CDR3 contains 13 residues. J was trimmed by 7 bases and V by 6 bases; bases with no gene match: 9. The CDR3 spells CASNAGGVGEAFF. In DNA, the CDR3 is TGTGCCAGCAACGCAGGGGGTGTAGGTGAAGCTTTCTTT.

This chain connects TRBV28 to TRBJ2-5, with 7 bases fitting TRBD1. Germline values: CDR1 MDHEN, CDR2 SYDVKM. The CDR3 length is 14 residues. The V gene end was trimmed by 6 bases and the J gene end by 3 bases; junction bases not matched to a gene: 7. The CDR3 coding sequence is TGTGCCAGCAGAGAGAGGGGGCGCGAAGAGACCCAGTACTTC. Encoded protein: CASRERGREETQYF.

The rearrangement joins TRBV13 to TRBJ2-7; possible D gene TRBD2, 6 bases. The V gene lost 5 bases and the J gene lost 0 bases, with 14 bases spanning the gap. The CDR3 runs 15 residues. CDR1 and CDR2 (germline): PRHDT, FYEKMQ (reference sequence). The CDR3 bases are TGTGCCAGCAGCAGAAGCGGGCCGAGCTCCTACGAGCAGTACTTC. Protein: CASSRSGPSSYEQYF.

The chain combines TRBV11-3 with TRBJ2-1; 7 nucleotides agree with TRBD2. Germline V lookup: CDR1 SGHNT, CDR2 YENEEA. Trimming at V came to 2 bases and at J to 4 bases, leaving 8 bases not matched to a gene. This CDR3 comprises 16 residues. CDR3 nucleotides: TGTGCCAGCAGCTTACCGGGGGACTATCGATACAATGAGCAGTTCTTC. Translated: CASSLPGDYRYNEQFF.

V gene TRBV2 combines with J gene TRBJ2-2; 8 bases are a match to TRBD2. Germline CDR1 reads SNHLY; CDR2 reads FYNNEI. This CDR3 is 14 amino acids long. V was pared by 8 bases and J by 5 bases, with 7 bases of the junction left unmatched. The DNA for the CDR3 is TGTGCCAGCCGTAGCGGGACGCGGACCGGGGAGCTGTTTTTT. Translating gives CASRSGTRTGELFF.

The V call is TRBV5-1, the J call TRBJ1-1, with 7 bases identical to TRBD1. With 0 bases clipped from V and 1 base from J, the junction kept 9 bases outside the gene matches. CDR1 and CDR2 (germline): SGHRS, YFSETQ. The CDR3 consists of 17 residues. CDR3 loop: CASSLDARGLRNTEAFF. CDR3 in DNA: TGCGCCAGCAGCTTGGACGCCAGGGGGTTGAGGAACACTGAAGCTTTCTTT.

The chain is built from TRBV5-1 and TRBJ2-5; tentatively, D is TRBD1 (5 bases). V lost 1 base and J lost 1, with 5 bases in between. The CDR3 loop spans 13 amino acids. Looked up from germline, CDR1 is SGHRS and CDR2 is YFSETQ. The CDR3 sequence: CASSLRGQETQYF. CDR3 DNA sequence: TGCGCCAGCAGCTTGAGGGGCCAAGAGACCCAGTACTTC.

This sequence joins TRBV5-5 and TRBJ2-1; 10 bases map to TRBD1. This CDR3 contains 15 residues. V lost 2 bases and J lost 4; bases outside the gene matches: 3. From germline, CDR1 is SGHKS and CDR2 YYEKEE (reference sequence). The CDR3 sequence is CASSFGTGAYNEQFF. The CDR3 region has the DNA TGTGCCAGCAGCTTCGGGACAGGGGCATACAATGAGCAGTTCTTC.

The chain carries TRBV5-1 and TRBJ2-3; TRBD2 matches at 7 bases. The CDR3 has 14 amino acids. Germline V gene lookup returns CDR1 SGHRS and CDR2 YFSETQ. V was pared by 3 bases and J by 5 bases, with 6 bases of the junction left unmatched. The CDR3 DNA is TGCGCCAGCAGCTCATCCTCGGGGGGAGATACGCAGTATTTT. This sequence encodes CASSSSSGGDTQYF.

V and J are TRBV7-3 and TRBJ2-1, with D possibly being TRBD2 (6 bases). Per germline, CDR1 SGHTA and CDR2 FQGTGA. V was pared by 4 bases and J by 6 bases, with 16 bases between. This CDR3 has 15 residues. In DNA, the CDR3 is TGTGCCAGCAGCTCCGGGACTCGCGGCCTCAATGAGCAGTTCTTC. Translating it yields CASSSGTRGLNEQFF.

In DNA, the CDR3 is TGTGCCAGCAAATCATTAAGGAGCTATGGCTACACCTTC. Residues: CASKSLRSYGYTF. This chain uses TRBV2 with TRBJ1-2; D is ambiguous. The ends were cut back, 7 bases at V and 4 bases at J, with 13 bases in the middle. The CDR3 spans 13 residues. CDR1 SNHLY and CDR2 FYNNEI come from the germline V gene.

The genes are TRBV19 and TRBJ1-2; tentatively, D is TRBD1 (5 bases). The CDR3 extends over 14 amino acids. V lost 5 bases and J lost 0, with 10 bases in between. Germline CDR1 LNHDA, CDR2 SQIVND (reference sequence). This CDR3 reads CASSGGVPNYGYTF. The CDR3 DNA follows: TGTGCCAGTAGTGGAGGGGTACCTAACTATGGCTACACCTTC. Based on the CDR3 plus reference TRBV19 and TRBJ1-2, the full variable domain is DGGITQSPKYLFRKEGQNVTLSCEQNLNHDAMYWYRQDPGQGLRLIYYSQIVNDFQKGDIAEGYSVSREKKESFPLTVTSAQKNPTAFYLCASSGGVPNYGYTFGSGTRLTVV.

This chain joins TRBV6-4 and TRBJ1-6; no reliable D call. Trimming took 6 bases from V and 5 from J, leaving 14 bases between them. Germline CDR1 and CDR2: MRHNA and SNTAGT. The CDR3 covers 15 residues. CDR3 bases: TGTGCCAGCAGCCGCGACACTCTGCATAATTCACCCCTCCACTTT. Residues: CASSRDTLHNSPLHF.

J is TRBJ1-4 and V is TRBV19, with a weak D call TRBD1 (6 bases). The germline V and J ends were trimmed by 8 bases and 4 bases, with 14 bases remaining between them. CDR3 length: 14 amino acids. CDR1 is LNHDA, CDR2 SQIVND, per germline (reference sequence). CDR3 sequence: CASGQGTVNEKLFF. DNA of the CDR3: TGTGCCAGTGGGCAGGGGACGGTTAATGAAAAACTGTTTTTT.

Notes on this clone: One end of the junction does not line up with germline, which may come from a read error. The chain couples TRBV6-5 to TRBJ2-2, with D possibly being TRBD2 (6 bases). The CDR3 extends over 14 amino acids. CDR1 is MNHEY and CDR2 is SVGAGI in the germline V gene. For the CDR3, the DNA is TGTGCCACCGCGGGACGCCGGAACACCGAGGAGCTGTTTTTT. This translates into CATAGRRNTEELFF.

The chain links TRBV7-2 to TRBJ1-2, with unresolved D. Looked up from germline, CDR1 is SGHTA and CDR2 is FQGNSA. This CDR3 comprises 13 residues. The ends were cut back, 2 bases at V and 8 bases at J, with 12 bases in the middle. CDR3 protein: CASSLNSGSGYTF. Here the CDR3 DNA reads TGTGCCAGCAGCTTAAACAGTGGGTCCGGCTACACCTTC.

This chain joins TRBV21-1 and TRBJ2-7; the D call of TRBD1 is as the table states it, not checked on the DNA. TRBV21-1 is deemed a pseudogene. There are 14 residues in the CDR3. Here the CDR3 reads CASIQRTGHYEQYV. The CDR3, as DNA: TGTGCCAGCATCCAAAGGACAGGGCACTACGAGCAGTACGTC.

The chain has TRBV7-9 and TRBJ2-4; 8 positions match TRBD1. In germline, CDR1 is SEHNR, CDR2 FQNEAQ (reference sequence). CDR3 length equals 14 residues. V was clipped by 3 bases and J by 6 bases; unmatched bases: 4. CDR3 residues: CASSFGQGLNIQYF. The CDR3 DNA sequence: TGTGCCAGCAGCTTCGGACAGGGCTTAAACATTCAGTACTTC. The whole variable domain, filled in from reference TRBV7-9 and TRBJ2-4, reads DTGVSQNPRHKITKRGQNVTFRCDPISEHNRLYWYRQTLGQGPEFLTYFQNEAQLEKSRLLSDRFSAERPKGSFSTLEIQRTEQGDSAMYLCASSFGQGLNIQYFGAGTRLSVL.

V usage is TRBV4-1 and J usage is TRBJ2-4; 8 positions agree with TRBD2. CDR3 length equals 17 residues. Germline V gene sequence: CDR1 MGHRA, CDR2 YSYEKL. Losses at the gene ends were 4 bases for V and 0 bases for J; bases not matched to a gene: 8. The CDR3 DNA reads TGCGCCAGCAGCCCTCGTAGCGGGGAAGTAGCCAAAAACATTCAGTACTTC. This sequence encodes CASSPRSGEVAKNIQYF.